This T cell receptor (beta chain) stems from a study of blood T cells in healthy people across ages. Study observations and caveats: Changes seen in expanded clonotypes were possibly confounded by donor CMV status left unknown.

The sample holds a few counts of this clonotype. Its specificity is not known. Looked up from germline, CDR1 is SNHLY and CDR2 is FYNNEI. The CDR3 has 16 residues. V lost 10 bases and J lost 2; bases outside the gene matches: 9. In terms of origin and age, donors were healthy Caucasian individuals from Russia aged roughly 6 to 100. Using a J-beta primer mix together with a sample-barcoded 5' primer, a second PCR was run for roughly 7 to 12 cycles. One entry per CDR3 protein, called by TCRdb with MiXCR from the 5' RACE reads. The repertoire holds 650,000 to 950,000 distinct CDR3 sequences, with around 43% as singletons.

Sample: blood. V and J are TRBV2 and TRBJ2-6; 9 nucleotides agree with TRBD1. The sequence derives from a man aged 55 to 70 in good health. The CDR3 here is CATRTGGLAGANVLTF. For the CDR3, the DNA is TGTGCCACTCGAACAGGGGGCTTAGCTGGGGCCAACGTCCTGACTTTC.